This T cell receptor (beta chain) originates from a study of T cells in women clearing cervical HPV infection. Study context: Only a few women had HLA typing results available. Overall study findings and caveats: CIN3+ cases had significantly higher TCR richness than controls; evenness did not differ.

A note on this clone: The target antigen is unknown. Read sequence stops 3 residues before the CDR3 end, and the germline J gene provides the missing end.

CDR3 length: 15 amino acids. The germline gives CDR1 MGHRA, CDR2 YSYEKL. With 4 bases removed from V and 5 bases from J, the gap between germline ends came to 17 bases. The assay was immunoSEQ multiplex PCR, and TCRdb's table has in-frame clones only and misses some. In all, the sample yields approximately 38,000 clones. Sample: blood buffy coat. The TCR comes from a woman between 18 and 69 years old with a cervical HPV16 infection that either progressed to CIN3+ or cleared (not recorded which). The V call is TRBV4-1, the J call TRBJ2-5; possibly TRBD2 for D (6 bases). The sequenced CDR3 bases are TGCGCCAGCAGCCTCCGACTGGGGGGAAAGGAGACC. This translates into CASSLRLGGKET. The complete CDR3 protein is CASSLRLGGKETQYF.